This is a list of T cell receptor beta chains from one sample in a study of blood T cell repertoires in COVID-19. Sequencing used immunoSEQ multiplex PCR; TCRdb keeps in-frame clones, though not all of them. The sample lists fewer than 90,000 clones; 87% were seen once. Sample: peripheral blood. The receptors originated from a male donor with acute or convalescent COVID-19. CDR3s include the opening cysteine and the closing phenylalanine or tryptophan.

J,V,length,CDR3
TRBJ2-1,TRBV5-4,18,CASSLGGERRLPYNEQFF
TRBJ1-2,TRBV27,14,CASSLRDRGEGYTF
TRBJ2-3,TRBV7-3,14,CASSSTVSTDTQYF
TRBJ1-1,TRBV5-1,17,CASSLTGTGSSNTEAFF
TRBJ1-5,TRBV5-6,15,CASSSAGTGAQPQHF
TRBJ1-5,TRBV15,16,CATSREPDSGNQPQHF
TRBJ2-7,TRBV7-9,13,CASSLPGGDEQYF
TRBJ2-3,TRBV10-3,14,CAIGDSPSTDTQYF
TRBJ2-7,TRBV5-6,13,CASSLGRVDEQYF
TRBJ2-7,TRBV5-5,15,CASSLSAGHYYEQYF
TRBJ1-2,TRBV7-9,14,CASSLGGGSYGYTF
TRBJ2-7,TRBV9,18,CASSVGVGTGHPKGEQYF
TRBJ2-6,TRBV3-1/TRBV3-2,14,CASSRDSGANVLTF
TRBJ2-5,TRBV2,15,CASSSGGQLQETQYF
TRBJ1-1,TRBV4-1,14,CASSQSRGGTEAFF
TRBJ2-7,TRBV10-3,15,CAIRGPGQGPYEQYF
TRBJ2-7,TRBV30,15,CAWSAGPGGGYEQYF
TRBJ1-2,TRBV4-1,15,CASSNGGSLNDGYTF
TRBJ2-7,TRBV11-2,16,CASSLAPRQVSYEQYF
TRBJ2-7,TRBV13,14,CASRRQGYSYEQYF
TRBJ2-5,TRBV5-4,14,CASSWGDSQETQYF
TRBJ2-1,TRBV5-1,11,CASTGDNEQFF
TRBJ1-6,TRBV6-5,14,CASRGEVDGSPLHF
TRBJ2-5,TRBV23-1,14,CASRRTGDCETQYF
TRBJ2-1,TRBV10-3,17,CAISPTGTLGSYNEQFF
TRBJ2-3,TRBV6-5,14,CASPGTGGQDTQYF
TRBJ2-2,TRBV7-3,16,CASSPQTGENAGELFF
TRBJ2-1,TRBV5-5,17,CASSDGPLAGATNEQFF
TRBJ1-2,TRBV6-4,15,CASSDSNPATGRYTF
TRBJ1-2,TRBV28,14,CASRGGTGGYGYTF
TRBJ2-7,TRBV2,17,CASGGTEPYRTSYEQYF
TRBJ1-6,TRBV4-2,18,CASSQSGQESSYNSPLHF
TRBJ1-5,TRBV2,15,CASSEGTSGNQPQHF
TRBJ1-6,TRBV11-2,13,CASSFLNGGQLFF
TRBJ2-5,TRBV5-6,14,CASSPTTGGETQYF
TRBJ2-2,TRBV30,11,CAWRGGGELFF
TRBJ2-7,TRBV21-1,15,CASSKRGQGAYEQYF